The present entry profiles one TCR beta chain with its context. In germline, CDR1 is ENHRY, CDR2 SYGVKD. This CDR3 has 15 amino acids. The V gene lost 8 bases and the J gene lost 0 bases, with 13 bases spanning the gap. On cycle 4 day 1 and cycle 7 day 1, as well as at baseline, blood was sampled. This sample was included in a study of OX40 agonist ivuxolimab in advanced cancers. The repertoire was sequenced with immunoSEQ multiplex PCR; TCRdb's copy has only in-frame clones and lacks some. Of tens of thousands of clones listed, about 81% were seen once; the top ten hold about 1%. The rearrangement links TRBV10-3 to TRBJ1-4, with D possibly being TRBD1 (5 bases). The source of this sequence is an adult with an advanced solid tumor such as melanoma, head and neck, liver or kidney cancer. This specimen consisted of CD4+ or CD8+ T cells sorted from blood, obtained in a trial of the OX40 agonist ivuxolimab. CDR3 in DNA: TGTGCCATCCGCCAGGGAGGCGCAACTAATGAAAAACTGTTTTTT. It specifies CAIRQGGATNEKLFF.